Below, 13 T cell receptor beta chains from the same sample are listed, as sequenced in a study of cytomegalovirus exposure and HLA in healthy donors. Both 60 Vbeta primers and 13 Jbeta primers went into the PCR. The assay was immunoSEQ multiplex PCR, and TCRdb's table has in-frame clones only and misses some. This table holds about 160,000 clones, around 78% found once. Sample: PBMCs. The receptors come from a man aged 35-49 years in good health and CMV-seronegative.

As concerns this clone: Within the sample, other DNA sequences also encode this same CDR3. The genes are TRBV30 and TRBJ1-4; 8 positions agree with TRBD1. Per germline, CDR1 GTSNPN and CDR2 SVGIG (reference sequence). The J segment lost 7 bases and the V segment lost 0 bases, leaving 7 bases of the junction unmatched. There are 15 residues in the CDR3. The CDR3 nucleotides are TGTGCCTGGAGTGTGTCGACAGGGGTCCCTGAAAAACTGTTTTTT. Amino acid sequence: CAWSVSTGVPEKLFF.

The rearrangement links TRBV10-3 to TRBJ2-1, with TRBD2 matching 15 bases. Germline V gene lookup returns CDR1 ENHRY and CDR2 SYGVKD. Unmatched junction bases numbered 7, after V lost 7 bases and J lost 9 bases. The length of the CDR3 is 15 residues. CDR3: CAIKGLAGGPGEQFF. The CDR3 region has the DNA TGTGCCATCAAAGGACTAGCGGGAGGGCCGGGTGAGCAGTTCTTC.

In regard to this clone: At one end, the junction sequence differs from germline, possibly due to a read error. This chain connects TRBV7-9 to TRBJ2-5, with 11 bases matching TRBD2. Germline CDR1 SEHNR, CDR2 FQNEAQ (reference sequence). The CDR3 extends over 13 amino acids. The CDR3 sequence: CSSALAGGETQYF. The CDR3 DNA reads as TGTTCCAGCGCGCTAGCGGGAGGAGAGACCCAGTACTTC.

The chain couples TRBV4-1 to TRBJ2-7; TRBD1 matches at 8 bases. Germline V gene lookup returns CDR1 MGHRA and CDR2 YSYEKL. With V trimmed by 1 base and J by 7 bases, 12 bases remained unmatched. The CDR3 sequence is 16 residues long. This CDR3 reads CASSQVSRRTGIEQYF. CDR3 sequence (DNA): TGCGCCAGCAGCCAAGTCAGCCGCCGGACAGGGATTGAGCAGTACTTC.

This clone has a handful of counts. The chain employs TRBV6-4 and TRBJ2-1; D is perhaps TRBD1 (6 bases). Germline assignment: CDR1 MRHNA and CDR2 SNTAGT. Trimming cost V 4 bases and J 4 bases, with 14 bases left between them. The CDR3 sequence is 15 residues long. The CDR3 nucleotides read TGTGCCAGCAGTGCCGCCACAGGGCCTTACAATGAGCAGTTCTTC. Amino acid sequence: CASSAATGPYNEQFF.

The CDR3 spells CASSLRTSGGTARDEQYF. CDR3 DNA sequence: TGTGCCAGCAGCCTCCGGACTAGCGGGGGCACCGCTAGGGACGAGCAGTACTTC. This chain joins TRBV7-2 and TRBJ2-7; the match to TRBD2 covers 13 bases. Germline V CDR1 and CDR2: SGHTA, FQGNSA. The J segment lost 5 bases and the V segment lost 5 bases, leaving 15 bases of the junction unmatched. CDR3 length: 18 amino acids.

CDR3 sequence: CASSNDGRGGNQPQHF. CDR3 coding DNA: TGTGCCAGCAGCAACGACGGCCGAGGAGGGAATCAGCCCCAGCATTTT. The gene calls are TRBV27 and TRBJ1-5; D is uncertain. V dropped 6 bases and J dropped 4 bases, with 19 bases sitting between them. Germline V gene sequence: CDR1 MNHEY, CDR2 SMNVEV (reference sequence). The CDR3 length is 16 residues.

This chain joins TRBV2 and TRBJ1-2, with a tentative D call TRBD1 (5 bases). Between the trimmed V and J ends, which lost 6 bases and 4 bases, there was a span of 12 bases. This CDR3 has 13 residues. Germline lookup yields CDR1 SNHLY and CDR2 FYNNEI. The CDR3 coding sequence is TGTGCCAGCAGCGCGGGGGAGAGCTATGGCTACACCTTC. It yields the protein CASSAGESYGYTF.

The chain is built from TRBV9 and TRBJ2-1; 9 bases line up with TRBD2. Trimming took 4 bases from V and 0 from J; bases not matched to a gene: 11. The CDR3 length is 18 residues. The germline V gene encodes CDR1 SGDLS and CDR2 YYNGEE. CDR3 sequence: CASSPRGSGSSSYNEQFF. The CDR3 bases are TGTGCCAGCAGCCCTCGGGGTAGCGGGAGTAGCTCCTACAATGAGCAGTTCTTC.

This clone was recorded only once. The V gene is TRBV29-1, the J gene TRBJ1-5; maybe TRBD1 (6 bases). Trimming cost V 4 bases and J 4 bases, with 11 bases left between them. Germline CDR1 and CDR2: SQVTM and ANQGSEA. This CDR3 is 13 amino acids long. Written as DNA, the CDR3 is TGCAGCGTTGGCGGACAGTTAAATCAGCCCCAGCATTTT. Translating it yields CSVGGQLNQPQHF.

This chain uses TRBV27 with TRBJ2-7; D not certain. Looked up from germline, CDR1 is MNHEY and CDR2 is SMNVEV (reference sequence). The CDR3 loop spans 15 amino acids. The V end was cut by 0 bases, the J end by 4 bases, with 13 bases between. CDR3 bases: TGTGCCAGCAGTTTATCGTCCCTAGTGAGGTACGAGCAGTACTTC. Its protein product is CASSLSSLVRYEQYF.

The V gene is TRBV18, the J gene TRBJ2-1; 12 positions match TRBD2. This CDR3 contains 15 residues. Germline-derived CDR1 and CDR2 are KGHSH and LQKENI. Germline trimming cut 2 bases from V and 7 bases from J; bases unmatched to any gene: 3. The CDR3 sequence is CASSPRTSGMNEQFF. For the CDR3, the DNA is TGTGCCAGCTCACCAAGGACTAGCGGGATGAATGAGCAGTTCTTC.

J is TRBJ2-3 and V is TRBV6-1, with D unresolved. The CDR3 totals 14 residues. Germline V gene sequence: CDR1 MNHNS, CDR2 SASEGT. Between the trimmed V and J ends, which lost 7 bases and 0 bases, there was a span of 11 bases. The CDR3 coding sequence is TGTGCCAGCAAGAGCGAAACTAGCACAGATACGCAGTATTTT. It codes for CASKSETSTDTQYF.